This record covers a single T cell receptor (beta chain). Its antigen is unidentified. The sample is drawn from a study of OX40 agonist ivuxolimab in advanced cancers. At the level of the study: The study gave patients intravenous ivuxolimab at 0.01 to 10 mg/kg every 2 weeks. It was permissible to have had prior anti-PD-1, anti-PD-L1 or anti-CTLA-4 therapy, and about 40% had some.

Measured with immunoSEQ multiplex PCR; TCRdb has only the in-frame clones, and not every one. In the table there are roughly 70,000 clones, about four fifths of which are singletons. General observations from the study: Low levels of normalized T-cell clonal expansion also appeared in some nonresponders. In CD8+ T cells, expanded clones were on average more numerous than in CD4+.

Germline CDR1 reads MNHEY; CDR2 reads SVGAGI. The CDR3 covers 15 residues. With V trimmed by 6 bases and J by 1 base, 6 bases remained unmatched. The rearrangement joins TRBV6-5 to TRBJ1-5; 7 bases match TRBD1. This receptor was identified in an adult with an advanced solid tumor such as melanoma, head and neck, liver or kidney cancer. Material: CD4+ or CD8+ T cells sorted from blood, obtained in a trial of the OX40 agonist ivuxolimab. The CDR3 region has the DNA TGTGCCAGCAGACCCGACAGGGCGAGCAATCAGCCCCAGCATTTT. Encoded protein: CASRPDRASNQPQHF.